The next 21 T cell receptor beta chains were all read from a single sample in a study of blood T cell repertoires in COVID-19. The data were produced by immunoSEQ multiplex PCR, yet TCRdb's version contains in-frame clones alone and is incomplete. The repertoire holds over 65,000 clones, with 90% as singletons. Sequencing was done on a sample of peripheral blood. The receptors originated from a human donor in a cohort sampled during active COVID-19.

The chain carries TRBV6-1 and TRBJ2-1; 8 bases align to TRBD1. Germline V CDR1 and CDR2: MNHNS, SASEGT. This CDR3 has 17 residues. V was clipped by 4 bases and J by 7 bases; unmatched bases: 15. The CDR3 reads CASSVPRGQVYGNEQFF. As DNA, the CDR3 is TGTGCCAGCAGTGTACCCCGGGGACAGGTCTATGGGAATGAGCAGTTCTTC.

The rearrangement joins TRBV4-2 to TRBJ2-1; TRBD2 matches at 7 bases. Germline V gene data show CDR1 as LGHNA and CDR2 as YNFKEQ. The V and J ends lost 0 bases and 6 bases, in that order; junction bases with no gene match: 8. The CDR3 has 16 amino acids. The CDR3 reads CASSQERSSGINEQFF. The CDR3 DNA reads as TGTGCCAGCAGCCAAGAGAGGTCTAGCGGAATCAATGAGCAGTTCTTC.

The J gene is TRBJ1-2, the V gene TRBV19, with a tentative D call TRBD1 (6 bases). Germline V gene lookup returns CDR1 LNHDA and CDR2 SQIVND (reference sequence). The V end was cut by 4 bases, the J end by 0 bases, with 9 bases between. CDR3 size: 14 residues. CDR3 region: CASSTGVANYGYTF. CDR3 nucleotide sequence: TGTGCCAGTAGTACAGGGGTGGCTAACTATGGCTACACCTTC.

This clone is medium-sized. The rearrangement uses TRBV11-2 and TRBJ2-7; 10 nucleotides line up with TRBD2. Trimming cost V 1 base and J 3 bases; bases outside gene matches: 3. Per the germline V gene, CDR1 is SGHAT and CDR2 is FQNNGV. The CDR3 is made up of 15 amino acids. The CDR3 spells CASSLVASGSYEQYF. As DNA, the CDR3 is TGTGCCAGCAGCTTAGTGGCTAGCGGGAGCTACGAGCAGTACTTC.

The chain has TRBV19 and TRBJ1-1, with D possibly matching TRBD1 (6 bases). The CDR3 runs to 16 residues. Germline CDR1 reads LNHDA; CDR2 reads SQIVND (reference sequence). V was pared by 7 bases and J by 0 bases, with 18 bases between. The CDR3 DNA reads as TGTGCCAGTAATCCGCAAGCAGGGGCGATGAACACTGAAGCTTTCTTT. This translates into CASNPQAGAMNTEAFF.

The chain links TRBV3-1 (or the pseudogene TRBV3-2) to TRBJ1-1; unclear D gene. The CDR3 spans 15 residues. Germline loops: CDR1 LGHDT, CDR2 YNNKEL (reference sequence). V was pared by 5 bases and J by 4 bases, with 17 bases between. The CDR3 nucleotides are TGTGCCAGCAGCTCCCCGGGAGCGGGTGCCACTGAAGCTTTCTTT. Translating gives CASSSPGAGATEAFF.

This clone has more than one count but fewer than ten. A read error may account for a junction end that differs from germline. The V call is TRBV4-3, the J call TRBJ2-7; D gene ambiguous. Germline loops: CDR1 LGHNA, CDR2 YSLEER. This CDR3 spans 13 amino acids. The CDR3 loop is CASSQVLSGRLSF. The CDR3 nucleotides read TGCGCCAGCAGCCAAGTTTTGTCAGGCCGCCTTTCTTTC.

This chain joins TRBV29-1 and TRBJ2-3; D is undetermined. V was cut by 3 bases and J by 6 bases, with 4 bases left in between. Per germline, CDR1 SQVTM and CDR2 ANQGSEA. The CDR3 is 10 residues long. The CDR3 here is CSVDSDTQYF. CDR3 nucleotide sequence: TGCAGCGTTGACTCCGATACGCAGTATTTT.

The V call is TRBV5-4, the J call TRBJ2-2; 9 bases fit TRBD2. J lost 4 bases, V lost 0 bases, and 7 bases had no gene match. CDR3 length: 17 amino acids. Looked up from germline, CDR1 is SGHNT and CDR2 is YYREEE (reference sequence). CDR3 loop: CASSLVGSGRATGELFF. The CDR3 DNA sequence: TGTGCCAGCAGCTTGGTTGGTAGCGGGAGAGCCACCGGGGAGCTGTTTTTT.

About this clone itself: A read error may account for a junction end that differs from germline. This rearrangement joins TRBV7-7 to TRBJ2-1, with D perhaps TRBD2 (5 bases). The CDR3 contains 13 residues. Looked up from germline, CDR1 is SSHAT and CDR2 is FNYEAQ (reference sequence). CDR3: CASSSGLYNEQFF. The CDR3 DNA follows: TGTGCTAGCAGCTCGGGGTTATACAATGAGCAGTTCTTC.

The V call is TRBV29-1, the J call TRBJ1-2, with D possibly matching TRBD1 (6 bases). CDR3 length equals 12 residues. Trimming removed 3 bases at V and 1 base at J, with 6 bases between. Germline V gives CDR1 SQVTM, CDR2 ANQGSEA. The CDR3: CSVEDSNYGYTF. As DNA, the CDR3 is TGCAGCGTTGAGGACAGTAACTATGGCTACACCTTC. Supplemented by reference TRBV29-1 and TRBJ1-2, the full variable domain reads SAVISQKPSRDICQRGTSLTIQCQVDSQVTMMFWYRQQPGQSLTLIATANQGSEATYESGFVIDKFPISRPNLTFSTLTVSNMSPEDSSIYLCSVEDSNYGYTFGSGTRLTVV.

The rearrangement joins TRBV3-1 (or the pseudogene TRBV3-2) to TRBJ2-2; 7 bases map to TRBD2. The CDR3 has 14 residues. Germline V gene data show CDR1 as LGHDT and CDR2 as YNNKEL (reference sequence). V shed 4 bases and J 6 bases; nucleotides not matched to a gene: 5. The CDR3 here is CASSRREESGELFF. CDR3 nucleotide sequence: TGTGCCAGCAGCCGCCGGGAGGAGTCCGGGGAGCTGTTTTTT.

This rearrangement joins TRBV6-5 to TRBJ2-2; TRBD2 aligns across 9 bases. The CDR3 contains 14 residues. The V gene end was trimmed by 6 bases and the J gene end by 6 bases; junction bases not matched to a gene: 5. The germline CDR1 and CDR2 sequences are MNHEY and SVGAGI. CDR3 nucleotide sequence: TGTGCCAGCAGCCGGGGACTAGCCTCCGGGGAGCTGTTTTTT. It encodes CASSRGLASGELFF.

This chain joins TRBV7-3 and TRBJ2-3, with D perhaps matching TRBD2 (6 bases). V lost 2 bases to trimming and J lost 3 bases, with 12 bases between them. From germline, CDR1 is SGHTA and CDR2 FQGTGA. CDR3 length equals 15 residues. DNA of the CDR3: TGTGCCAGCAGCTTACCCGGAGGGTCGACAGATACGCAGTATTTT. Translated: CASSLPGGSTDTQYF.

This clone appeared a single time. The chain links TRBV19 to TRBJ1-5; D possibly corresponds to TRBD1 (5 bases). This CDR3 has 16 residues. V lost 3 bases and J lost 0, with 12 bases in between. Per germline, CDR1 LNHDA and CDR2 SQIVND (reference sequence). The CDR3: CASSIPTVYSNQPQHF. The CDR3, as DNA: TGTGCCAGTAGTATTCCGACAGTGTATAGCAATCAGCCCCAGCATTTT.

This clone is a singleton in its sample. The chain recombines TRBV28 with TRBJ2-5, with TRBD2 matching over 13 bases. V gave up 6 bases and J gave up 0 bases; unmatched junction bases: 4. Germline loops: CDR1 MDHEN, CDR2 SYDVKM. The CDR3 runs 16 residues. The CDR3, as DNA: TGTGCCAGCAGCTTCGGGACTAGCGGGGACCAAGAGACCCAGTACTTC. Its translation: CASSFGTSGDQETQYF.

The rearrangement links TRBV5-5 to TRBJ2-7; 7 bases agree with TRBD1. Germline V gene sequence: CDR1 SGHKS, CDR2 YYEKEE (reference sequence). The CDR3 length is 15 residues. J lost 0 bases, V lost 2 bases, and 5 bases had no gene match. The CDR3 spells CASSLQGTRSYEQYF. The DNA of the CDR3 is TGTGCCAGCAGCTTACAGGGGACCCGCTCCTACGAGCAGTACTTC.

This chain links TRBV28 with TRBJ2-1; TRBD2 is a possible D gene (6 bases). The V end lost 6 bases, the J end lost 0 bases, and 9 bases lay between the germline ends. The CDR3 covers 14 residues. Germline V lookup: CDR1 MDHEN, CDR2 SYDVKM. The chain's CDR3 is CASRGDFSYNEQFF. CDR3 in DNA: TGTGCCAGCAGGGGGGACTTCTCCTACAATGAGCAGTTCTTC.

This clone was detected only once. The chain carries TRBV4-1 and TRBJ2-3, with TRBD2 matching 12 bases. Losses at the gene ends were 3 bases for V and 2 bases for J; bases not matched to a gene: 6. Germline V CDR1 and CDR2: MGHRA, YSYEKL. The CDR3 runs 17 residues. CDR3 residues: CASSQNPSGGDTDTQYF. In DNA, the CDR3 is TGCGCCAGCAGCCAGAATCCTAGCGGGGGGGACACAGATACGCAGTATTTT.

This chain uses TRBV15 with TRBJ1-4; TRBD1 is a possible D gene (6 bases). CDR3 size: 15 residues. The ends were cut back, 2 bases at V and 5 bases at J, with 12 bases in the middle. The germline V gene has CDR1 LNHNV and CDR2 YYDKDF (reference sequence). CDR3 in amino acids: CATSRQQGRNEKLFF. The CDR3 DNA is TGTGCCACCAGCAGACAACAGGGTAGAAATGAAAAACTGTTTTTT. Combining the CDR3 with reference TRBV15 and TRBJ1-4 gives the whole variable domain DAMVIQNPRYQVTQFGKPVTLSCSQTLNHNVMYWYQQKSSQAPKLLFHYYDKDFNNEADTPDNFQSRRPNTSFCFLDIRSPGLGDTAMYLCATSRQQGRNEKLFFGSGTQLSVL.

The chain recombines TRBV15 with TRBJ2-1; 10 bases are a match to TRBD2. The germline V gene has CDR1 LNHNV and CDR2 YYDKDF (reference sequence). V trimming: 1 base; J trimming: 8 bases; junction bases outside the gene matches: 8. This CDR3 has 16 residues. This chain's CDR3 is CATSRGSGRAWDEQFF. As DNA, the CDR3 is TGTGCCACCAGCAGAGGAAGCGGGAGGGCCTGGGATGAGCAGTTCTTC.